This passage covers 9 T cell receptor beta chains from one sample sequenced in a study of blood T cell repertoires in COVID-19. The data were produced by immunoSEQ multiplex PCR, yet TCRdb's version contains in-frame clones alone and is incomplete. The data contain about 250,000 clones, about 83% of them singletons. The sequencing sample was made of peripheral blood. The receptors here all came from a middle-aged man with active or convalescent COVID-19.

This clone was observed a single time. V and J are TRBV7-2 and TRBJ1-5; maybe TRBD1 (6 bases). V lost 4 bases to trimming and J lost 5 bases, with 9 bases between them. The CDR3 spans 13 residues. In germline, CDR1 is SGHTA, CDR2 FQGNSA. This chain's CDR3 is CASSSGQYQPQHF. In DNA form, the CDR3 reads TGTGCCAGCAGCTCCGGACAGTATCAGCCCCAGCATTTT.

This rearrangement joins TRBV28 to TRBJ2-5, with 7 bases matching TRBD1. CDR1 and CDR2 (germline): MDHEN, SYDVKM. This CDR3 comprises 14 residues. Losses at the gene ends were 4 bases for V and 2 bases for J; bases not matched to a gene: 4. Here the CDR3 DNA reads TGTGCCAGCAGTTCCGGACAGGCGCAAGAGACCCAGTACTTC. Translating it yields CASSSGQAQETQYF.

This clone is a singleton in its sample. This chain joins TRBV11-3 and TRBJ2-3; 10 bases are shared with TRBD1. Per germline, CDR1 SGHNT and CDR2 YENEEA. This CDR3 has 14 residues. V trimming: 5 bases; J trimming: 6 bases; junction bases outside the gene matches: 5. As DNA, the CDR3 is TGTGCCAGCAGCGGGGACAGGGGACGTGATACGCAGTATTTT. Its protein is CASSGDRGRDTQYF.

The chain is built from TRBV3-1 (or the pseudogene TRBV3-2) and TRBJ2-7; TRBD1 matches at 7 bases. The V gene end was trimmed by 5 bases and the J gene end by 1 base; junction bases not matched to a gene: 5. The CDR3 consists of 14 residues. The germline V gene encodes CDR1 LGHDT and CDR2 YNNKEL (reference sequence). Here the CDR3 DNA reads TGTGCCAGCAGCTTATCGACAGGGTCCTACGAGCAGTACTTC. It encodes CASSLSTGSYEQYF.

This chain joins TRBV19 and TRBJ2-7, with 10 bases aligning to TRBD2. Germline V gene data show CDR1 as LNHDA and CDR2 as SQIVND (reference sequence). V shed 3 bases and J 4 bases; nucleotides not matched to a gene: 12. The CDR3 extends over 17 amino acids. CDR3 sequence (DNA): TGTGCCAGTAGTATTAGCGGGTCCAGCGGGAGGGCTTACGAGCAGTACTTC. Translation: CASSISGSSGRAYEQYF.

This clone was seen a few times. V gene TRBV27 combines with J gene TRBJ2-1; TRBD1 matches 9 bases. This CDR3 comprises 16 residues. The germline V gene has CDR1 MNHEY and CDR2 SMNVEV (reference sequence). The V segment lost 4 bases and the J segment 4 bases; nucleotides outside the gene matches: 8. The chain's CDR3 is CASSSAGTGIYNEQFF. CDR3 DNA: TGTGCCAGCAGTTCAGCCGGGACAGGGATTTACAATGAGCAGTTCTTC.

The genes are TRBV11-3 and TRBJ1-3, with D unclear. The CDR3 length is 14 residues. Germline CDR1 SGHNT, CDR2 YENEEA. Trimming pared 2 bases from V and 8 bases from J, leaving 13 bases between. The CDR3: CASSLYSGVYTIYF. The CDR3 DNA sequence: TGTGCCAGCAGCTTATATTCGGGAGTGTACACCATATATTTT.

The rearrangement joins TRBV3-1 (or the pseudogene TRBV3-2) to TRBJ1-4, with 9 bases aligning to TRBD1. This CDR3 contains 16 residues. V trimming: 1 base; J trimming: 2 bases; junction bases outside the gene matches: 2. Germline CDR1 and CDR2: LGHDT and YNNKEL (reference sequence). The CDR3 loop is CASSQGGQGTNEKLFF. DNA of the CDR3: TGTGCCAGCAGCCAAGGCGGACAGGGGACTAATGAAAAACTGTTTTTT.

The chain uses TRBV30 and TRBJ2-1; D remains unclear. The V end lost 0 bases, the J end lost 5 bases, and 5 bases lay between the germline ends. The CDR3 runs to 12 residues. The V gene's germline CDR1 is GTSNPN and CDR2 SVGIG (reference sequence). CDR3 protein: CAWSVGDNEQFF. The CDR3 bases are TGTGCCTGGAGTGTCGGAGACAATGAGCAGTTCTTC.